The 14 T cell receptor beta chains listed next were all sequenced from one sample in a study of blood T cell repertoires in COVID-19. Produced via immunoSEQ multiplex PCR; TCRdb's table is partial and in-frame only. The data contain 100,000 to 150,000 clones, around 87% of them singletons. The sequenced material came from peripheral blood. The receptors derive from a woman aged 60-75 years with acute or convalescent COVID-19.

The chain links TRBV7-9 to TRBJ1-5, with unresolved D. This CDR3 has 12 residues. V was shortened by 5 bases and J by 7 bases, with 9 bases between the two germline ends. Germline V gives CDR1 SEHNR, CDR2 FQNEAQ (reference sequence). CDR3 amino acids: CASSDGSQPQHF. CDR3 nucleotide sequence: TGTGCCAGCAGCGACGGGAGCCAGCCCCAGCATTTT. The whole variable domain, filled in from reference TRBV7-9 and TRBJ1-5, reads DTGVSQNPRHKITKRGQNVTFRCDPISEHNRLYWYRQTLGQGPEFLTYFQNEAQLEKSRLLSDRFSAERPKGSFSTLEIQRTEQGDSAMYLCASSDGSQPQHFGDGTRLSIL.

The chain has TRBV4-2 and TRBJ2-7; D may be TRBD2 (6 bases). This CDR3 is 16 amino acids long. Looked up from germline, CDR1 is LGHNA and CDR2 is YNFKEQ. Trimming cost V 0 bases and J 0 bases, with 12 bases left between them. The CDR3 region has the DNA TGTGCCAGCAGCCAAGATCTTACGCGGGGCTCCTACGAGCAGTACTTC. Encoded protein: CASSQDLTRGSYEQYF.

The rearrangement links TRBV5-1 to TRBJ2-3; D is unclear. CDR3 length: 15 amino acids. Germline values: CDR1 SGHRS, CDR2 YFSETQ. The V gene lost 0 bases and the J gene lost 1 base, with 9 bases spanning the gap. DNA for the CDR3: TGCGCCAGCAGCTTGGACCCGTCGGGCACAGATACGCAGTATTTT. Protein product: CASSLDPSGTDTQYF.

This clone was observed a handful of times. V and J are TRBV5-4 and TRBJ2-6; possible D gene TRBD2, 7 bases. Germline CDR1 is SGHNT and CDR2 is YYREEE (reference sequence). The CDR3 extends over 18 amino acids. V dropped 4 bases and J dropped 0 bases, with 17 bases sitting between them. CDR3 region: CASSGGASGSSGANVLTF. For the CDR3, the DNA is TGTGCCAGCAGCGGGGGGGCTAGCGGAAGCTCTGGGGCCAACGTCCTGACTTTC.

This clone was detected once. The rearrangement links TRBV7-9 to TRBJ2-7; D is possibly TRBD2 (5 bases). Trimming left V 5 bases short and J 0 bases short, with 11 bases between. CDR1 SEHNR and CDR2 FQNEAQ come from the germline V gene (reference sequence). CDR3 size: 14 residues. As DNA, the CDR3 is TGTGCCAGCAGCCAAAGTGGGAGCTCCTACGAGCAGTACGTC. Protein sequence: CASSQSGSSYEQYV.

The chain links TRBV11-2 to TRBJ1-2; D might be TRBD1 (5 bases). Germline V gene lookup returns CDR1 SGHAT and CDR2 FQNNGV. V dropped 2 bases and J dropped 2 bases, with 9 bases sitting between them. This CDR3 contains 14 residues. CDR3 in amino acids: CASSLSPGNYGYTF. DNA of the CDR3: TGTGCCAGCAGCTTAAGCCCAGGGAACTATGGCTACACCTTC.

This clone was counted only a few times. The chain carries TRBV9 and TRBJ1-2, with 10 bases matching TRBD1. Germline values: CDR1 SGDLS, CDR2 YYNGEE. The J segment lost 3 bases and the V segment lost 2 bases, leaving 4 bases of the junction unmatched. The CDR3 consists of 15 residues. The CDR3 reads CASSVAGTGDYGYTF. CDR3 DNA sequence: TGTGCCAGCAGCGTTGCTGGGACAGGGGACTATGGCTACACCTTC. Full variable domain (missing parts from reference TRBV9 and TRBJ1-2): DSGVTQTPKHLITATGQRVTLRCSPRSGDLSVYWYQQSLDQGLQFLIQYYNGEERAKGNILERFSAQQFPDLHSELNLSSLELGDSALYFCASSVAGTGDYGYTFGSGTRLTVV.

The genes are TRBV6-5 and TRBJ2-1; TRBD2 matches 13 bases. J gave up 9 bases and V 2 bases, and 4 bases lay outside the gene matches. The CDR3 contains 15 residues. Looked up from germline, CDR1 is MNHEY and CDR2 is SVGAGI. The CDR3 protein is CASSYKLAGGGEQFF. CDR3 sequence (DNA): TGTGCCAGCAGTTACAAACTAGCGGGAGGGGGTGAGCAGTTCTTC.

V is TRBV2 and J is TRBJ1-4, with D possibly TRBD1 on 5 matching bases. The CDR3 is 17 amino acids. Looked up from germline, CDR1 is SNHLY and CDR2 is FYNNEI. The V end was cut by 4 bases, the J end by 5 bases, with 20 bases between. The CDR3 region is CASSGQRSLSRNEKLFF. The CDR3 nucleotides are TGTGCCAGCAGTGGACAGAGGAGCCTCTCAAGAAATGAAAAACTGTTTTTT.

V is TRBV9 and J is TRBJ2-5, with D possibly TRBD1 on 5 matching bases. The CDR3 is made up of 14 amino acids. Per germline, CDR1 SGDLS and CDR2 YYNGEE. V was pared by 3 bases and J by 1 base, with 10 bases between. As DNA, the CDR3 is TGTGCCAGCAGCGGGGGCAGCCCCCAAGAGACCCAGTACTTC. It yields the protein CASSGGSPQETQYF.

This chain uses TRBV6-2 or TRBV6-3 with TRBJ1-6; weak D call: TRBD1 (5 bases). Trimming pared 2 bases from V and 4 bases from J, leaving 6 bases between. The CDR3 runs 14 residues. Germline V gives CDR1 MNHEY, CDR2 SVGEGT. The CDR3 sequence is CASSYQGYNSPLHF. The DNA for the CDR3 is TGTGCCAGCAGTTACCAGGGTTATAATTCACCCCTCCACTTT.

The chain uses TRBV11-2 and TRBJ1-1; D unresolved. The V and J ends lost 0 bases and 6 bases respectively, with 8 bases between them. This CDR3 has 13 amino acids. CDR1 SGHAT and CDR2 FQNNGV come from the germline V gene. The CDR3 protein is CASSLERGAEAFF. The CDR3 DNA reads as TGTGCCAGCAGCTTAGAACGAGGCGCTGAAGCTTTCTTT.

With respect to this clone: The sample holds other DNA sequences that translate to the same CDR3. J is TRBJ1-1 and V is TRBV5-4; 8 nucleotides line up with TRBD1. This CDR3 region has 15 residues. From germline, CDR1 is SGHNT and CDR2 YYREEE (reference sequence). Losses at the gene ends were 5 bases for V and 1 base for J; bases not matched to a gene: 7. In nucleotides, the CDR3 is TGTGCCAGCAGTTTTACCGGGACAGGGAACACTGAAGCTTTCTTT. Its protein is CASSFTGTGNTEAFF.

This rearrangement joins TRBV30 to TRBJ2-7, with 12 positions matching TRBD2. The V segment lost 8 bases and the J segment 0 bases; nucleotides outside the gene matches: 2. The CDR3 is 13 residues long. Germline CDR1 and CDR2: GTSNPN and SVGIG (reference sequence). CDR3 residues: CAGLAGFSYEQYF. The CDR3 DNA follows: TGTGCCGGACTAGCGGGGTTCTCCTACGAGCAGTACTTC. The full variable domain, in which reference TRBV30 and TRBJ2-7 provide the parts outside the CDR3, is SQTIHQWPATLVQPVGSPLSLECTVEGTSNPNLYWYRQAAGRGLQLLFYSVGIGQISSEVPQNLSASRPQDRQFILSSKKLLLSDSGFYLCAGLAGFSYEQYFGPGTRLTVT.